This entry lists 32 T cell receptor beta chains sequenced from one sample in a study of blood T cell repertoires in COVID-19. Data came from immunoSEQ multiplex PCR; TCRdb stores just in-frame clones and leaves some out. The sample lists about 430,000 clones; approximately 91% were seen once. Input material: PBMCs or T cells enriched from blood (not recorded which). The source is a woman aged 18 to 35 who had been exposed to COVID-19.

The chain employs TRBV6-2 or TRBV6-3 and TRBJ2-1, with TRBD2 matching over 12 bases. The CDR3 covers 16 residues. V was clipped by 6 bases and J by 7 bases; unmatched bases: 10. From germline, CDR1 is MNHEY and CDR2 SVGEGT. The CDR3 region has the DNA TGTGCCAGCAGCCCGACTAGCGGGAGATCTAGGAATGAGCAGTTCTTC. Translation: CASSPTSGRSRNEQFF.

The chain links TRBV19 to TRBJ1-1; D is unclear. Germline loops: CDR1 LNHDA, CDR2 SQIVND (reference sequence). Trimming took off 2 bases at V and 6 bases at J, with 7 bases between the two ends. This CDR3 is built from 12 residues. The chain's CDR3 is CASSIPSSEAFF. Here the CDR3 DNA reads TGTGCCAGTAGTATACCGAGTTCTGAAGCTTTCTTT.

The chain recombines TRBV28 with TRBJ2-3, with a weak D call TRBD2 (5 bases). Germline V gives CDR1 MDHEN, CDR2 SYDVKM. This CDR3 comprises 15 residues. V lost 1 base, J lost 7 bases, and 15 bases lay in between. CDR3 nucleotides: TGTGCCAGCAGTTTATCATCAGGACTTGCCCATACGCAGTATTTT. Its translation: CASSLSSGLAHTQYF.

The V and J genes are TRBV4-3 and TRBJ2-3, with D unclear. The germline V and J ends were trimmed by 0 bases and 2 bases, with 9 bases remaining between them. The CDR3 length is 15 residues. CDR1 is LGHNA and CDR2 is YSLEER in the germline V gene. The CDR3 coding sequence is TGCGCCAGCAGCCAAGATCTAATACTCACAGATACGCAGTATTTT. Translated: CASSQDLILTDTQYF.

This rearrangement joins TRBV6-6 to TRBJ1-1; tentative D call: TRBD1 (6 bases). Germline V gene sequence: CDR1 MNHNY, CDR2 SVGAGI (reference sequence). This CDR3 is 14 amino acids long. Trimming left V 6 bases short and J 5 bases short, with 16 bases between. The CDR3 nucleotides are TGTGCCAGCAGAGAACAGGGAAGTGGTACTGAAGCTTTCTTT. This gives the protein CASREQGSGTEAFF.

The chain joins TRBV18 to TRBJ1-2; 12 bases are shared with TRBD1. The CDR3 covers 17 residues. CDR1 KGHSH and CDR2 LQKENI come from the germline V gene. Trimming took 6 bases from V and 7 from J; bases not matched to a gene: 15. The CDR3 protein is CASSPLGTGGEVGGYTF. The CDR3 DNA sequence: TGTGCCAGCTCCCCCTTAGGGACAGGGGGCGAGGTTGGTGGCTACACCTTC.

The chain uses TRBV5-6 and TRBJ2-4, with 10 positions matching TRBD2. Trimming cost V 0 bases and J 8 bases; bases outside gene matches: 5. There are 15 residues in the CDR3. Germline CDR1 and CDR2: SGHDT and YYEEEE. CDR3 nucleotide sequence: TGTGCCAGCAGCTTGGCAGCTAGCGGGAGTGACATTCAGTACTTC. Encoded protein: CASSLAASGSDIQYF.

This rearrangement joins TRBV9 to TRBJ2-7; TRBD1 matches 12 bases. The length of the CDR3 is 16 residues. Germline trimming cut 1 base from V and 6 bases from J; bases unmatched to any gene: 8. Germline CDR1 SGDLS, CDR2 YYNGEE. The DNA of the CDR3 is TGTGCCAGCAGCGTAAAGGGACAGGGGGCGACTGGCGAGCAGTACTTC. Its translation: CASSVKGQGATGEQYF.

This clone is a singleton in its sample. The chain uses TRBV6-5 and TRBJ1-2, with 9 bases identical to TRBD1. Germline CDR1 MNHEY, CDR2 SVGAGI. V was clipped by 5 bases and J by 11 bases; unmatched bases: 9. The CDR3 is made up of 13 amino acids. CDR3 amino acids: CASSPNRQGGYTF. CDR3 bases: TGTGCCAGCAGTCCAAATAGACAGGGGGGTTACACCTTC.

The V call is TRBV14, the J call TRBJ2-7; TRBD2 aligns across 10 bases. After removal of 0 bases from V and 1 base from J, the junction contained 0 bases not matched to a gene. CDR1 and CDR2 from the germline V gene are SGHDN and FVKESK. This CDR3 has 15 amino acids. The CDR3 DNA follows: TGTGCCAGCAGCCAAGAGGGACTAGCGTCCTACGAGCAGTACTTC. It yields the protein CASSQEGLASYEQYF.

The CDR3 DNA sequence: TGTGCCACCAGCAGCGGACTGCTAGGAGCCTACGAGCAGTACTTC. It yields the protein CATSSGLLGAYEQYF. The chain employs TRBV15 and TRBJ2-7; TRBD2 might be the D (5 bases). Trimming removed 3 bases from V and 2 bases from J, with 14 bases in between. In germline, CDR1 is LNHNV, CDR2 YYDKDF (reference sequence). The CDR3 is 15 amino acids.

The chain recombines TRBV27 with TRBJ2-3; tentatively, D is TRBD1 (6 bases). The CDR3 loop spans 13 amino acids. The ends were cut back, 4 bases at V and 8 bases at J, with 13 bases in the middle. The germline CDR1 and CDR2 sequences are MNHEY and SMNVEV (reference sequence). The CDR3 region is CASSSVLGGTQYF. CDR3 nucleotides: TGTGCCAGCAGTTCCGTCTTAGGGGGTACGCAGTATTTT.

The V and J genes are TRBV10-1 and TRBJ1-5; 7 nucleotides agree with TRBD1. This CDR3 has 14 residues. The germline V gene encodes CDR1 WNHNN and CDR2 SYGVQD (reference sequence). Trimming cost V 10 bases and J 1 base; bases outside gene matches: 7. The CDR3 DNA sequence: TGCGCCACCAAAGCAGGGGGGAGCAATCAGCCCCAGCATTTT. This encodes CATKAGGSNQPQHF.

The chain joins TRBV11-3 to TRBJ2-2, with a weak D call TRBD1 (5 bases). Trimming shortened V by 5 bases and J by 3 bases, and 13 bases separated the two germline ends. This CDR3 is 15 amino acids long. Germline lookup yields CDR1 SGHNT and CDR2 YENEEA. Here the CDR3 reads CASSLDREYTGELFF. The CDR3 DNA sequence: TGTGCCAGCAGCCTCGACAGAGAATACACCGGGGAGCTGTTTTTT.

The genes are TRBV9 and TRBJ2-7, with 10 positions matching TRBD1. The CDR3 is made up of 15 amino acids. Trimming removed 4 bases from V and 4 bases from J; junction bases left unmatched: 8. Germline assignment: CDR1 SGDLS and CDR2 YYNGEE. CDR3 sequence (DNA): TGTGCCAGCAGCAGAGGGACAGGGGCTGAGTACGAGCAGTACTTC. Its translation is CASSRGTGAEYEQYF.

This clone was seen a few times. The V call is TRBV6-4, the J call TRBJ2-7; 7 bases line up with TRBD1. Looked up from germline, CDR1 is MRHNA and CDR2 is SNTAGT. V was pared by 7 bases and J by 2 bases, with 14 bases of the junction left unmatched. The CDR3 has 16 amino acids. DNA of the CDR3: TGTGCCAGCAAGGCCATCTTACAGGGGTGTACCTACGAGCAGTACTTC. It translates to CASKAILQGCTYEQYF.

V is TRBV28 and J is TRBJ1-4; the D gene is possibly TRBD1 (5 bases). The CDR3 has 13 amino acids. Germline loops: CDR1 MDHEN, CDR2 SYDVKM. The V end lost 6 bases, the J end lost 6 bases, and 11 bases lay between the germline ends. The CDR3 nucleotides are TGTGCCAGCAGACAGGTTTCCCATGAAAAACTGTTTTTT. Protein sequence: CASRQVSHEKLFF.

The V call is TRBV3-1 (or the pseudogene TRBV3-2), the J call TRBJ2-7, with 7 bases matching TRBD1. Germline V gene sequence: CDR1 LGHDT, CDR2 YNNKEL (reference sequence). The CDR3 has 15 amino acids. With V trimmed by 3 bases and J by 1 base, 6 bases remained unmatched. CDR3 amino acids: CASSQAPGQSYEQYF. CDR3 nucleotides: TGTGCCAGCAGCCAGGCTCCGGGACAGTCCTACGAGCAGTACTTC.

The V gene is TRBV7-2, the J gene TRBJ2-3; 11 nucleotides agree with TRBD2. V shed 4 bases, J shed 2 bases, and the junction held 2 bases outside the gene matches. Per germline, CDR1 SGHTA and CDR2 FQGNSA. This CDR3 is built from 15 residues. CDR3 in amino acids: CASSSSGGNTDTQYF. CDR3 DNA: TGTGCCAGCAGCTCTAGCGGGGGGAACACAGATACGCAGTATTTT.

The CDR3 DNA sequence: TGCAGTGCTAGTACGTGGGCAGAGACCCAGTACTTC. Translated, it gives CSASTWAETQYF. The J gene is TRBJ2-5, the V gene TRBV20-1; D remains unclear. This CDR3 region has 12 residues. The V end lost 3 bases, the J end lost 4 bases, and 9 bases lay between the germline ends. Germline CDR1 DFQATT, CDR2 SNEGSKA (reference sequence).

The rearrangement links TRBV6-5 to TRBJ1-2, with 11 bases that match TRBD1. The CDR3 is made up of 14 amino acids. Trimming took 6 bases from V and 5 from J; bases not matched to a gene: 5. CDR1 and CDR2 (germline): MNHEY, SVGAGI. The CDR3 DNA is TGTGCCAGCAGGGGGACAGGGGGACGGTATGGCTACACCTTC. It yields the protein CASRGTGGRYGYTF.

This chain joins TRBV28 and TRBJ2-7, with D maybe TRBD2 (5 bases). V dropped 4 bases and J dropped 3 bases, with 16 bases sitting between them. Per germline, CDR1 MDHEN and CDR2 SYDVKM. This CDR3 is built from 15 residues. DNA of the CDR3: TGTGCCAGCAGTTCCCCGGGTAGAGGGTTCTACGAGCAGTACTTC. Translated: CASSSPGRGFYEQYF. The full variable domain, rest sourced from reference TRBV28 and TRBJ2-7, is DVKVTQSSRYLVKRTGEKVFLECVQDMDHENMFWYRQDPGLGLRLIYFSYDVKMKEKGDIPEGYSVSREKKERFSLILESASTNQTSMYLCASSSPGRGFYEQYFGPGTRLTVT.

The genes are TRBV28 and TRBJ1-1; TRBD1 matches at 9 bases. Germline V gives CDR1 MDHEN, CDR2 SYDVKM. The V gene end was trimmed by 5 bases and the J gene end by 6 bases; junction bases not matched to a gene: 10. The CDR3 has 15 amino acids. The CDR3 bases are TGTGCCAGCAGTGTATCGGGACAGGGAAGAGCTGAAGCTTTCTTT. Its protein product is CASSVSGQGRAEAFF. The variable domain in full, with the rest retrieved from reference TRBV28 and TRBJ1-1, is DVKVTQSSRYLVKRTGEKVFLECVQDMDHENMFWYRQDPGLGLRLIYFSYDVKMKEKGDIPEGYSVSREKKERFSLILESASTNQTSMYLCASSVSGQGRAEAFFGQGTRLTVV.

This clone occurred a few times. The chain joins TRBV5-1 to TRBJ1-2; the D is unclear. This CDR3 comprises 14 residues. CDR1 is SGHRS, CDR2 YFSETQ, per germline. Trimming removed 0 bases from V and 8 bases from J, with 14 bases in between. The CDR3 DNA is TGCGCCAGCAGCTTGGATTCCGGGTTCGGCGGCTACACCTTC. Protein product: CASSLDSGFGGYTF.

The CDR3 reads CASTILAGGPSSYNEQFF. The CDR3, as DNA: TGCGCCAGCACCATACTAGCGGGGGGGCCGAGCTCCTACAATGAGCAGTTCTTC. This chain connects TRBV5-1 to TRBJ2-1; 13 bases match TRBD2. V shed 6 bases, J shed 0 bases, and the junction held 9 bases outside the gene matches. CDR1 and CDR2 (germline): SGHRS, YFSETQ. The CDR3 is 18 residues long.

V usage is TRBV7-6 and J usage is TRBJ1-5; TRBD1 aligns across 11 bases. This CDR3 is built from 15 residues. The V gene's germline CDR1 is SGHVS and CDR2 FNYEAQ. The ends lost 2 bases at V and 5 bases at J; junction bases unmatched: 2. The CDR3 spells CASSLLGQGDQPQHF. In DNA form, the CDR3 reads TGTGCCAGCAGCTTACTGGGACAGGGGGATCAGCCCCAGCATTTT.

Concerning this clone itself: At the DNA level, this CDR3 is encoded by other sequences in the same sample as well. The rearrangement joins TRBV12-3 or TRBV12-4 to TRBJ2-5; 7 bases fit TRBD1. The CDR3 loop spans 13 amino acids. V lost 5 bases and J lost 3; bases outside the gene matches: 3. Written as DNA, the CDR3 is TGTGCCAGCAGTCGGGACAGAGAAGAGACCCAGTACTTC. It yields the protein CASSRDREETQYF.

The rearrangement links TRBV2 to TRBJ2-7, with D possibly matching TRBD1 (5 bases). Germline V gene lookup returns CDR1 SNHLY and CDR2 FYNNEI. V gave up 6 bases and J gave up 0 bases, with 12 bases separating them. There are 14 residues in the CDR3. The CDR3 DNA reads as TGTGCCAGCAGCTACTACAGGAGCTCCTACGAGCAGTACTTC. Its protein product is CASSYYRSSYEQYF.

J is TRBJ2-3 and V is TRBV7-2; possibly TRBD2 for D (5 bases). V lost 2 bases and J 2 bases, leaving 17 bases between the germline ends. The germline CDR1 and CDR2 sequences are SGHTA and FQGNSA. The CDR3 is made up of 17 amino acids. The CDR3 reads CASSLSPAVLSTDTQYF. CDR3 DNA sequence: TGTGCCAGCAGCTTAAGTCCAGCGGTTTTATCCACAGATACGCAGTATTTT. Full variable domain (outside the CDR3, taken from reference TRBV7-2 and TRBJ2-3): GAGVSQSPSNKVTEKGKDVELRCDPISGHTALYWYRQSLGQGLEFLIYFQGNSAPDKSGLPSDRFSAERTGGSVSTLTIQRTQQEDSAVYLCASSLSPAVLSTDTQYFGPGTRLTVL.

The J gene is TRBJ1-1, the V gene TRBV5-1; the D is unclear. The CDR3 extends over 14 amino acids. Germline V gives CDR1 SGHRS, CDR2 YFSETQ. The V end lost 7 bases, the J end lost 8 bases, and 21 bases lay between the germline ends. The CDR3 is CASDATGRTGEAFF. In DNA, the CDR3 is TGCGCCAGCGACGCAACCGGTCGAACGGGGGAAGCTTTCTTT.

V gene TRBV2 combines with J gene TRBJ1-3, with D maybe TRBD1 (5 bases). V was trimmed by 8 bases and J by 0 bases, leaving 8 bases between them. CDR1 is SNHLY and CDR2 is FYNNEI in the germline V gene. This CDR3 spans 13 amino acids. CDR3 protein: CASLRDSGNTIYF. The DNA of the CDR3 is TGTGCCAGCCTCAGGGACTCTGGAAACACCATATATTTT.

This chain uses TRBV27 with TRBJ2-7; TRBD2 matches at 8 bases. Germline V gives CDR1 MNHEY, CDR2 SMNVEV (reference sequence). V shed 3 bases and J 0 bases; nucleotides not matched to a gene: 1. This CDR3 contains 14 residues. CDR3 in DNA: TGTGCCAGCAGTTTGCGGGAGGCCTCCTACGAGCAGTACTTC. Translated, it gives CASSLREASYEQYF.